This TCR beta chain is from a study of beta chain features in type 1 diabetes. Remarks on this clone: Its matching antigen is unknown.

Trimming took off 5 bases at V and 3 bases at J, with 4 bases between the two ends. Germline V gene sequence: CDR1 SGHTA, CDR2 FQGNSA. The CDR3 sequence is 12 residues long. Study-wide results and limits: HLA effects on TCRB rearrangement stayed unresolved here.

Researchers reported sorting CD4+ naive, central memory, regulatory and stem cell-like memory cells via CD45RO/CCR7/CD25/CD127/CD95/CD27. The study reverse transcribed the entire isolated RNA, so it sequenced expressed TCRB transcripts. Data came from immunoSEQ multiplex PCR; TCRdb stores just in-frame clones and leaves some out. In the table there are about 400,000 clones, roughly 13% of which are singletons. Specimen: naive CD4+ T cells from blood. This chain joins TRBV7-2 and TRBJ2-2; D gene uncertain. This clonotype originated in a young man in good health. The CDR3 DNA is TGTGCCAGCAGCCCCTACACCGGGGAGCTGTTTTTT. Translation: CASSPYTGELFF. Full variable domain (remainder filled in from reference TRBV7-2 and TRBJ2-2): GAGVSQSPSNKVTEKGKDVELRCDPISGHTALYWYRQSLGQGLEFLIYFQGNSAPDKSGLPSDRFSAERTGGSVSTLTIQRTQQEDSAVYLCASSPYTGELFFGEGSRLTVL.